This passage covers 21 T cell receptor beta chains from one sample sequenced in a study of shared clonotypes between healthy human individuals. Terminally differentiated effector memory CD45RA+ cells were excluded by CCR7 positive selection of CD45RO-negative cells. Assay used: immunoSEQ multiplex PCR; TCRdb lists only in-frame clones, some missing. In the table there are about 2 million clones, about 95% of which are singletons. The sequencing sample was made of naive CD8+ T cells sorted from blood. These receptors were collected from a man between 18 and 29 years old in good health.

J is TRBJ2-2 and V is TRBV5-6, with 7 bases identical to TRBD1. The CDR3 spans 15 residues. Trimming cost V 9 bases and J 5 bases; bases outside gene matches: 13. Germline assignment: CDR1 SGHDT and CDR2 YYEEEE. The CDR3 DNA reads as TGTGCCAACCGAACAGGGGTCCCTAGGACCGGGGAGCTGTTTTTT. It encodes CANRTGVPRTGELFF.

The gene calls are TRBV11-2 and TRBJ2-1; 8 bases are a match to TRBD1. The CDR3 is 14 residues long. V was pared by 7 bases and J by 5 bases, with 7 bases of the junction left unmatched. The germline V gene encodes CDR1 SGHAT and CDR2 FQNNGV. The CDR3 is CASKQDRADNEQFF. CDR3 coding DNA: TGTGCCAGCAAACAGGACAGGGCAGACAATGAGCAGTTCTTC.

This chain links TRBV9 with TRBJ1-2; D is unresolved. Deletions cut 3 bases from V and 8 bases from J, with 14 bases between. Germline lookup yields CDR1 SGDLS and CDR2 YYNGEE. This CDR3 region has 13 residues. For the CDR3, the DNA is TGTGCCAGCAGCGAGTATACCTTGGGAGGCTACACCTTC. Translated: CASSEYTLGGYTF.

The chain combines TRBV9 with TRBJ2-2; 7 positions agree with TRBD2. Germline CDR1 and CDR2: SGDLS and YYNGEE. CDR3 length: 16 residues. Trimming removed 7 bases from V and 1 base from J; junction bases left unmatched: 10. The CDR3 coding sequence is TGTGCCAGCGCCGGGGACTATAAACAGAACACCGGGGAGCTGTTTTTT. Translation gives CASAGDYKQNTGELFF.

V and J are TRBV27 and TRBJ1-2, with D hard to call. Trimming stripped 6 bases from V and 5 bases from J, with 13 bases between. The CDR3 consists of 13 residues. Germline CDR1 MNHEY, CDR2 SMNVEV (reference sequence). In DNA, the CDR3 is TGTGCCAGCAGCCCAAGGTCCAGGTATGGCTACACCTTC. This encodes CASSPRSRYGYTF.

This sequence joins TRBV25-1 and TRBJ1-1, with D possibly TRBD1 on 5 matching bases. This CDR3 is built from 15 residues. Trimming took 8 bases from V and 0 from J, leaving 16 bases between them. Germline V CDR1 and CDR2: MGHDK, SYGVNS. DNA for the CDR3: TGTGCCAGCTCTGAGGGGCTAGGGATGAACACTGAAGCTTTCTTT. It codes for CASSEGLGMNTEAFF.

This clone was seen a single time. The chain joins TRBV5-1 to TRBJ2-7; D uncertain. V lost 0 bases and J 4 bases, leaving 14 bases between the germline ends. Germline CDR1 SGHRS, CDR2 YFSETQ. The CDR3 length is 15 residues. Written as DNA, the CDR3 is TGCGCCAGCAGCTTGGTGCAGGTGGGGATTTACGAGCAGTACTTC. Its translation: CASSLVQVGIYEQYF.

This clone was seen a single time. The J gene is TRBJ2-1, the V gene TRBV5-1; D gene ambiguous. The CDR3 consists of 15 residues. Looked up from germline, CDR1 is SGHRS and CDR2 is YFSETQ. Trimming cost V 4 bases and J 2 bases, with 13 bases left between them. CDR3 sequence: CASSPDGSAYNEQFF. CDR3 sequence (DNA): TGCGCCAGCAGCCCGGACGGCAGCGCCTACAATGAGCAGTTCTTC.

J is TRBJ2-3 and V is TRBV5-1; perhaps TRBD2 as D (5 bases). From germline, CDR1 is SGHRS and CDR2 YFSETQ. This CDR3 has 13 amino acids. Trimming removed 4 bases from V and 6 bases from J, with 12 bases in between. Written as DNA, the CDR3 is TGCGCCAGCAGCACTACCGGGGTGGATACGCAGTATTTT. Protein sequence: CASSTTGVDTQYF.

The chain joins TRBV11-2 to TRBJ2-7; weak D call: TRBD2 (5 bases). V gave up 7 bases and J gave up 3 bases, with 16 bases separating them. The CDR3 is made up of 14 amino acids. Germline CDR1 is SGHAT and CDR2 is FQNNGV. CDR3 sequence reads: CASTIGSGGYEQYF. The CDR3 DNA reads TGTGCCAGCACCATAGGGAGCGGCGGCTACGAGCAGTACTTC.

The rearrangement joins TRBV12-5 to TRBJ1-1; no firm D call. The V gene lost 5 bases and the J gene lost 6 bases, with 16 bases spanning the gap. The CDR3 is 14 residues long. CDR1 and CDR2 from the germline V gene are LGHNT and FRNRAP. CDR3 DNA sequence: TGTGCTAGTGGTCCCCCGGAGAAGGGCGCTGAAGCTTTCTTT. It specifies CASGPPEKGAEAFF.

The sample holds one count of this clone. The chain links TRBV7-2 to TRBJ2-1, with 7 bases aligning to TRBD1. This CDR3 contains 15 residues. In germline, CDR1 is SGHTA, CDR2 FQGNSA. V shed 5 bases and J 1 base; nucleotides not matched to a gene: 5. For the CDR3, the DNA is TGTGCCAGCAGCCGAGACAGGGAATCCTACAATGAGCAGTTCTTC. It specifies CASSRDRESYNEQFF.

The V call is TRBV7-9, the J call TRBJ2-7; 9 nucleotides match TRBD1. V gave up 11 bases and J gave up 5 bases; unmatched junction bases: 7. The V gene's germline CDR1 is SEHNR and CDR2 FQNEAQ (reference sequence). This CDR3 is 12 amino acids long. CDR3 bases: TGTGCCGGCGGACAGGGGAAAGACGAGCAGTACTTC. Its translation: CAGGQGKDEQYF.

The V and J genes are TRBV5-5 and TRBJ1-2; unclear D gene. The CDR3 runs 15 residues. Germline V lookup: CDR1 SGHKS, CDR2 YYEKEE (reference sequence). Deletions cut 2 bases from V and 5 bases from J, with 16 bases between. CDR3 amino acids: CASSFDFLPLYGYTF. For the CDR3, the DNA is TGTGCCAGCAGCTTCGACTTTCTACCGTTGTATGGCTACACCTTC.

The chain links TRBV11-3 to TRBJ2-7, with 7 bases lining up with TRBD1. The CDR3 is 14 residues long. Trimming at V came to 5 bases and at J to 1 base, leaving 5 bases not matched to a gene. Germline CDR1 reads SGHNT; CDR2 reads YENEEA. In nucleotides, the CDR3 is TGTGCCAGCAGCGACGGGACAGCTTCCTACGAGCAGTACTTC. Residues: CASSDGTASYEQYF.

CDR3 coding DNA: TGTGCCAGCAGCCCCTCCACGCGGGGATCAGACGAGCAGTACTTC. Protein product: CASSPSTRGSDEQYF. The chain recombines TRBV7-9 with TRBJ2-7; weak D call: TRBD2 (6 bases). Per germline, CDR1 SEHNR and CDR2 FQNEAQ (reference sequence). Trimming shortened V by 5 bases and J by 5 bases, and 19 bases separated the two germline ends. This CDR3 is 15 amino acids long.

The rearrangement joins TRBV27 to TRBJ2-3, with 8 bases that match TRBD2. This CDR3 has 18 amino acids. Trimming took 9 bases from V and 1 from J; bases not matched to a gene: 18. Germline CDR1 reads MNHEY; CDR2 reads SMNVEV (reference sequence). The CDR3 DNA sequence: TGTGCCAGGGGATCGGGAGGGCCGGGCGGGAGGTGCACAGATACGCAGTATTTT. Its protein product is CARGSGGPGGRCTDTQYF.

This chain joins TRBV10-3 and TRBJ2-3, with 8 bases identical to TRBD2. V shed 11 bases, J shed 0 bases, and the junction held 16 bases outside the gene matches. CDR3 length: 17 amino acids. CDR1 is ENHRY and CDR2 is SYGVKD in the germline V gene. Written as DNA, the CDR3 is TGTGCCCTCCCCCCCCGGGATCTAGCGGGTAGCACAGATACGCAGTATTTT. It translates to CALPPRDLAGSTDTQYF.

This chain links TRBV29-1 with TRBJ1-2; no reliable D call. Germline assignment: CDR1 SQVTM and CDR2 ANQGSEA. The ends were cut back, 3 bases at V and 1 base at J, with 12 bases in the middle. The CDR3 is made up of 14 amino acids. CDR3 sequence reads: CSVEAMQDNYGYTF. CDR3 nucleotide sequence: TGCAGCGTTGAGGCGATGCAGGATAACTATGGCTACACCTTC.

The chain recombines TRBV19 with TRBJ1-6; D remains ambiguous. Looked up from germline, CDR1 is LNHDA and CDR2 is SQIVND (reference sequence). CDR3 length: 16 amino acids. The V and J ends lost 7 bases and 4 bases respectively, with 17 bases between them. In DNA, the CDR3 is TGTGCCAGTACCCTCAGAAGTCGGGCTTATAATTCACCCCTCCACTTT. This encodes CASTLRSRAYNSPLHF.

CDR3 in DNA: TGTGCCAGCAGTTACTCGGAAGCGCCCGGGGAGCTGTTTTTT. Residues: CASSYSEAPGELFF. The chain links TRBV6-5 to TRBJ2-2, with unresolved D. Germline assignment: CDR1 MNHEY and CDR2 SVGAGI. The V gene lost 0 bases and the J gene lost 6 bases, with 8 bases spanning the gap. The CDR3 has 14 residues.